This T cell receptor beta chain was sequenced in a study of regulatory T cells in long-lasting Graves disease. General observations from the study: Persistent disease favored TRBV28, TRBJ1-2 and TRBJ2-5. Thyroid tissue went unstudied; only peripheral blood was examined. Less diverse TCR repertoires were seen in persistent Graves' patients than in newly diagnosed ones.

Sequencing libraries for TCR beta were prepared with iRepertoire HTBI primers and Arm-PCR of CDR3 regions. Each CDR3 protein gets one entry after TCRdb re-called the multiplex PCR reads with MiXCR. The sample gives around 430,000 distinct CDR3 sequences, 20% to 25% of which show up once; approximately 14% is in the top ten. Germline loops: CDR1 SGHRS, CDR2 YFSETQ. Trimming took 1 base from V and 5 from J, leaving 9 bases between them. The CDR3 has 13 amino acids. Time point defined: persistent/refractory GD, antithyroid drugs over 5 years with positive TRAb. Generation of the TCR library employed RNA extracted from PBMCs. An endocrinology unit in Xi'an, China, supplied the patients. Remarks on this clonotype: The antigen remains undetermined.

The clonotype was recovered from a female donor with Graves disease. This specimen consisted of peripheral blood mononuclear cells (PBMCs), obtained when the disease was refractory, from a patient treated with antithyroid drugs. V and J are TRBV5-1 and TRBJ1-2, with D unclear. The CDR3 nucleotides are TGCGCCAGCAGCTTGACACTTTCTTATGGCTACACCTTC. Amino acid sequence: CASSLTLSYGYTF.